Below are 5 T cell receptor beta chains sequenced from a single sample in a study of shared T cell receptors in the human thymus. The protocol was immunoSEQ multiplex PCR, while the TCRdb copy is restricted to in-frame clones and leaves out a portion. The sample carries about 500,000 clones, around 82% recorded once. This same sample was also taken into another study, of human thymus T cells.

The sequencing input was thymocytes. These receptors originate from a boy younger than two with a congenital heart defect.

CDR3 nucleotide sequence: TGCAGCGTTGAAGGGAGAGCGGGAGACTTCTACGAGCAGTACTTC. Its protein product is CSVEGRAGDFYEQYF. The chain employs TRBV29-1 and TRBJ2-5; 8 bases line up with TRBD2. The J call may be mistaken, given a closer DNA end match to TRBJ2-7. CDR3 length: 15 amino acids. Germline CDR1 and CDR2: SQVTM and ANQGSEA.

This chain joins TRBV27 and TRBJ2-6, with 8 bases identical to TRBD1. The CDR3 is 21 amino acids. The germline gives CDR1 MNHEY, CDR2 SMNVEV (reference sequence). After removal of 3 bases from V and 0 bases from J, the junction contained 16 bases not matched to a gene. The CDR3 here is CASSLTEPRGQASSGANVLTF. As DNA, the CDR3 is TGTGCCAGCAGTTTGACGGAACCTAGGGGACAGGCTAGCTCTGGGGCCAACGTCCTGACTTTC. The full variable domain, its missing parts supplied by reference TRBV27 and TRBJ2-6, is EAQVTQNPRYLITVTGKKLTVTCSQNMNHEYMSWYRQDPGLGLRQIYYSMNVEVTDKGDVPEGYKVSRKEKRNFPLILESPSPNQTSLYFCASSLTEPRGQASSGANVLTFGAGSRLTVL.

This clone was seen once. CDR3 sequence reads: CASSFLVRTATNEKLFF. The CDR3 DNA reads as TGTGCCAGCAGTTTTCTGGTTCGGACAGCTACTAATGAAAAACTGTTTTTT. The chain joins TRBV28 to TRBJ1-4; a possible D gene is TRBD1 (6 bases). The V end was cut by 3 bases, the J end by 2 bases, with 16 bases between. CDR1 MDHEN and CDR2 SYDVKM come from the germline V gene. The CDR3 runs 17 residues.

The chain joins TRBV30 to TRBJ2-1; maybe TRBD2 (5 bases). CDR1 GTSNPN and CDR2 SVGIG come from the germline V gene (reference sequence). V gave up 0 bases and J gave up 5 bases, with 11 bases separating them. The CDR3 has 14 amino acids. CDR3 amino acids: CAWSVRRSHNEQFF. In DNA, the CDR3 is TGTGCCTGGAGTGTCCGGAGGTCCCACAATGAGCAGTTCTTC.

CDR3 residues: CATGPGQKETQYF. For the CDR3, the DNA is TGCGCCACGGGACCGGGACAGAAAGAGACCCAGTACTTC. V gene TRBV5-1 combines with J gene TRBJ2-5, with TRBD1 matching 7 bases. The CDR3 loop spans 13 amino acids. After removal of 9 bases from V and 3 bases from J, the junction contained 8 bases not matched to a gene. Germline V gives CDR1 SGHRS, CDR2 YFSETQ. Filled out from reference TRBV5-1 and TRBJ2-5, the complete variable domain reads KAGVTQTPRYLIKTRGQQVTLSCSPISGHRSVSWYQQTPGQGLQFLFEYFSETQRNKGNFPGRFSGRQFSNSRSEMNVSTLELGDSALYLCATGPGQKETQYFGPGTRLLVL.